Below, 26 T cell receptor beta chains from the same sample are listed, as sequenced in a study of OX40 agonist ivuxolimab in advanced cancers. Using immunoSEQ multiplex PCR, the repertoire was profiled, and TCRdb retains in-frame clones only, with some absent. This sample has about 84,000 clones; 89% occur once, and the top ten carry around 0.19%. The material sequenced was CD4+ or CD8+ T cells sorted from blood, taken in a trial of the OX40 agonist ivuxolimab. These receptor sequences come from an adult with an advanced solid tumor such as melanoma, head and neck, liver or kidney cancer.

The chain combines TRBV4-2 with TRBJ1-1; 7 nucleotides align to TRBD1. The ends lost 3 bases at V and 1 base at J; junction bases unmatched: 8. CDR1 and CDR2 from the germline V gene are LGHNA and YNFKEQ. The CDR3 loop spans 16 amino acids. The CDR3 DNA sequence: TGTGCCAGCAGCCACCTTAACAGGGGCTCGAACACTGAAGCTTTCTTT. Its translation is CASSHLNRGSNTEAFF.

The chain joins TRBV30 to TRBJ2-7; TRBD1 might be the D (5 bases). CDR1 and CDR2 (germline): GTSNPN, SVGIG (reference sequence). With 4 bases removed from V and 0 bases from J, the gap between germline ends came to 13 bases. This CDR3 is built from 14 residues. CDR3 sequence (DNA): TGTGCCTGGACCCCAGGGTATCGCTCCTACGAGCAGTACTTC. It encodes CAWTPGYRSYEQYF. Complete variable domain (other parts from reference TRBV30 and TRBJ2-7): SQTIHQWPATLVQPVGSPLSLECTVEGTSNPNLYWYRQAAGRGLQLLFYSVGIGQISSEVPQNLSASRPQDRQFILSSKKLLLSDSGFYLCAWTPGYRSYEQYFGPGTRLTVT.

V gene TRBV7-2 combines with J gene TRBJ2-3; tentatively, D is TRBD2 (6 bases). V gave up 2 bases and J gave up 4 bases, with 10 bases separating them. Germline V lookup: CDR1 SGHTA, CDR2 FQGNSA. CDR3 length: 14 residues. This CDR3 is CASSLRDFSDTQYF. The CDR3, as DNA: TGTGCCAGCAGCTTAAGGGACTTCTCAGATACGCAGTATTTT.

The gene calls are TRBV5-4 and TRBJ2-3, with 13 positions matching TRBD2. CDR1 and CDR2 from the germline V gene are SGHNT and YYREEE (reference sequence). V trimming: 3 bases; J trimming: 3 bases; junction bases outside the gene matches: 4. The CDR3 totals 16 residues. CDR3 sequence: CASSSTSGGDTDTQYF. The CDR3 nucleotides read TGTGCCAGCAGCTCTACTAGCGGGGGGGATACAGATACGCAGTATTTT.

The rearrangement joins TRBV6-4 to TRBJ2-1; D ambiguous. CDR3 length: 15 amino acids. Germline-derived CDR1 and CDR2 are MRHNA and SNTAGT. The V end lost 5 bases, the J end lost 0 bases, and 11 bases lay between the germline ends. CDR3 DNA sequence: TGTGCCAGCAGTTTTAGGCACAGCTCCTACAATGAGCAGTTCTTC. Translated: CASSFRHSSYNEQFF.

The rearrangement links TRBV7-9 to TRBJ2-2; no clear D. The germline V and J ends were trimmed by 2 bases and 0 bases, with 16 bases remaining between them. Germline V gene sequence: CDR1 SEHNR, CDR2 FQNEAQ (reference sequence). This CDR3 is 18 amino acids long. The CDR3 region has the DNA TGTGCCAGCAGCTTATACCGGATGGGCGGCGCGAACACCGGGGAGCTGTTTTTT. It translates to CASSLYRMGGANTGELFF.

The chain is built from TRBV4-1 and TRBJ1-6, with D maybe TRBD1 (5 bases). V was shortened by 1 base and J by 7 bases, with 11 bases between the two germline ends. The CDR3 extends over 15 amino acids. The V gene's germline CDR1 is MGHRA and CDR2 YSYEKL. This CDR3 is CASSQVGTLNSPLHF. In DNA form, the CDR3 reads TGCGCCAGCAGCCAAGTTGGGACGCTAAATTCACCCCTCCACTTT.

The V call is TRBV4-2, the J call TRBJ2-3; TRBD2 aligns across 9 bases. This CDR3 is 17 amino acids long. Germline-derived CDR1 and CDR2 are LGHNA and YNFKEQ. The V segment lost 1 base and the J segment 4 bases; nucleotides outside the gene matches: 9. The CDR3 DNA reads TGTGCCAGCAGCCAAGCCACATATAGCGGGAGTGCAGATACGCAGTATTTT. It is translated as CASSQATYSGSADTQYF.

In its sample, this clone was seen a few times. The V gene is TRBV7-9, the J gene TRBJ2-3; 9 bases are shared with TRBD1. Unmatched junction bases numbered 12, after V lost 1 base and J lost 7 bases. The CDR3 is made up of 17 amino acids. Germline-derived CDR1 and CDR2 are SEHNR and FQNEAQ (reference sequence). The CDR3 nucleotides are TGTGCCAGCAGCTTAGGGCTGGACAGGGGACAGCGCAATACGCAGTATTTT. This gives the protein CASSLGLDRGQRNTQYF. Together with reference TRBV7-9 and TRBJ2-3, the CDR3 gives the full variable domain: DTGVSQNPRHKITKRGQNVTFRCDPISEHNRLYWYRQTLGQGPEFLTYFQNEAQLEKSRLLSDRFSAERPKGSFSTLEIQRTEQGDSAMYLCASSLGLDRGQRNTQYFGPGTRLTVL.

The chain links TRBV5-1 to TRBJ1-1; 9 positions match TRBD1. Germline CDR1 and CDR2: SGHRS and YFSETQ. The CDR3 consists of 12 residues. Germline trimming cut 4 bases from V and 7 bases from J; bases unmatched to any gene: 2. The DNA for the CDR3 is TGCGCCAGCAGCCTGGGACAGGGTGAAGCTTTCTTT. Its translation: CASSLGQGEAFF.

This chain links TRBV2 with TRBJ2-1; 8 positions agree with TRBD2. Germline lookup yields CDR1 SNHLY and CDR2 FYNNEI. J gave up 5 bases and V 7 bases, and 13 bases lay outside the gene matches. The CDR3 covers 16 residues. For the CDR3, the DNA is TGTGCCAGCAAGGGCCAGGCCGGGGGGGTCCACAATGAGCAGTTCTTC. Translation gives CASKGQAGGVHNEQFF.

This clone was seen a single time. The chain uses TRBV5-4 and TRBJ1-1; D gene ambiguous. The CDR3 loop spans 15 amino acids. In germline, CDR1 is SGHNT, CDR2 YYREEE (reference sequence). V was clipped by 4 bases and J by 1 base, with 14 bases between them. The CDR3 nucleotides are TGTGCCAGCAGCCCCTCATCGGGTAGGAACACTGAAGCTTTCTTT. This gives the protein CASSPSSGRNTEAFF. Full variable domain (missing parts from reference TRBV5-4 and TRBJ1-1): ETGVTQSPTHLIKTRGQQVTLRCSSQSGHNTVSWYQQALGQGPQFIFQYYREEENGRGNFPPRFSGLQFPNYSSELNVNALELDDSALYLCASSPSSGRNTEAFFGQGTRLTVV.

The chain employs TRBV7-9 and TRBJ2-6; the D is unclear. The V and J ends lost 5 bases and 0 bases respectively, with 11 bases between them. Germline assignment: CDR1 SEHNR and CDR2 FQNEAQ (reference sequence). The CDR3 extends over 16 amino acids. In nucleotides, the CDR3 is TGTGCCAGCAGCGAACGAGGAACCTCTGGGGCCAACGTCCTGACTTTC. Translated: CASSERGTSGANVLTF.

Here the CDR3 DNA reads TGCGCCAGCAGCTTGGATGGGGCTAGCGGGGGGCCGCGGAATGAGCAGTTCTTC. This sequence encodes CASSLDGASGGPRNEQFF. The chain combines TRBV5-1 with TRBJ2-1, with 11 bases fitting TRBD2. Germline CDR1 reads SGHRS; CDR2 reads YFSETQ. The CDR3 loop spans 18 amino acids. V lost 0 bases and J lost 7; bases outside the gene matches: 12.

This clone has only a few counts. The genes are TRBV27 and TRBJ1-3, with 7 bases identical to TRBD1. After removal of 0 bases from V and 2 bases from J, the junction contained 4 bases not matched to a gene. This CDR3 comprises 16 residues. Germline V gene lookup returns CDR1 MNHEY and CDR2 SMNVEV (reference sequence). Here the CDR3 reads CASSLSGRGPGNTIYF. CDR3 coding DNA: TGTGCCAGCAGTTTATCGGGGAGGGGGCCTGGAAACACCATATATTTT.

V is TRBV6-6 and J is TRBJ1-3, with D unclear. Germline V lookup: CDR1 MNHNY, CDR2 SVGAGI (reference sequence). CDR3 size: 15 residues. Trimming removed 5 bases from V and 4 bases from J, with 15 bases in between. Here the CDR3 DNA reads TGTGCCAGCAGTCAGTCCCGAGGTGGGGGAAACACCATATATTTT. Amino acids: CASSQSRGGGNTIYF.

This clone has just one count. Here the CDR3 DNA reads TGTGCCAGCAGTTTAACCGGGATTGGAAATACGCAGTATTTT. Amino acids: CASSLTGIGNTQYF. The chain has TRBV28 and TRBJ2-3, with D possibly being TRBD2 (5 bases). This CDR3 is 14 amino acids long. Germline-derived CDR1 and CDR2 are MDHEN and SYDVKM. V lost 2 bases and J 7 bases, leaving 13 bases between the germline ends.

The chain combines TRBV7-2 with TRBJ1-5, with TRBD1 identical over 8 bases. Germline V lookup: CDR1 SGHTA, CDR2 FQGNSA. Losses at the gene ends were 3 bases for V and 5 bases for J; bases not matched to a gene: 3. CDR3 length equals 14 residues. The CDR3 DNA reads as TGTGCCAGCAGCTTCACAGGGGGGGATCAGCCCCAGCATTTT. This encodes CASSFTGGDQPQHF. Using reference TRBV7-2 and TRBJ1-5 for the parts outside the CDR3, the full variable domain is GAGVSQSPSNKVTEKGKDVELRCDPISGHTALYWYRQSLGQGLEFLIYFQGNSAPDKSGLPSDRFSAERTGGSVSTLTIQRTQQEDSAVYLCASSFTGGDQPQHFGDGTRLSIL.

The chain combines TRBV9 with TRBJ2-3; D remains ambiguous. This CDR3 is 16 amino acids long. Germline CDR1 and CDR2: SGDLS and YYNGEE. V was shortened by 3 bases and J by 0 bases, with 14 bases between the two germline ends. The CDR3 spells CASSATSSSSTDTQYF. The CDR3 DNA is TGTGCCAGCAGCGCCACAAGTTCCTCTAGCACAGATACGCAGTATTTT.

The chain uses TRBV10-3 and TRBJ2-6, with TRBD2 matching 7 bases. CDR1 ENHRY and CDR2 SYGVKD come from the germline V gene. Trimming at V came to 4 bases and at J to 2 bases, leaving 2 bases not matched to a gene. The CDR3 contains 15 residues. CDR3 sequence: CAISVGLAGANVLTF. DNA for the CDR3: TGTGCCATCAGTGTAGGACTAGCTGGGGCCAACGTCCTGACTTTC.

J is TRBJ2-7 and V is TRBV4-1, with a possible D match to TRBD1 (5 bases). CDR1 is MGHRA, CDR2 YSYEKL, per germline. V was pared by 1 base and J by 3 bases, with 19 bases between. CDR3 length equals 17 residues. The CDR3 DNA reads TGCGCCAGCAGCCAAGTCCCAGTCGACAGTACCCGCTACGAGCAGTACTTC. Protein product: CASSQVPVDSTRYEQYF.

The rearrangement uses TRBV19 and TRBJ1-2; tentatively, D is TRBD1 (5 bases). Trimming took 3 bases from V and 2 from J, leaving 16 bases between them. Germline-derived CDR1 and CDR2 are LNHDA and SQIVND (reference sequence). This CDR3 spans 16 amino acids. The CDR3 here is CASSMGRQGSNYGYTF. CDR3 DNA sequence: TGTGCCAGTAGTATGGGGCGGCAGGGATCAAACTATGGCTACACCTTC.

V and J are TRBV6-1 and TRBJ2-2; D might be TRBD1 (5 bases). The germline V and J ends were trimmed by 5 bases and 0 bases, with 10 bases remaining between them. CDR3 size: 15 residues. Germline CDR1 MNHNS, CDR2 SASEGT. CDR3 sequence: CASSLQVSNTGELFF. In nucleotides, the CDR3 is TGTGCCAGCAGTCTACAGGTTTCGAACACCGGGGAGCTGTTTTTT.

The chain carries TRBV6-5 and TRBJ2-5, with D hard to call. V gave up 0 bases and J gave up 9 bases, with 8 bases separating them. Germline V gene lookup returns CDR1 MNHEY and CDR2 SVGAGI. The CDR3 loop spans 12 amino acids. CDR3 sequence: CASSYSSEAQYF. The CDR3 nucleotides read TGTGCCAGCAGTTACTCCAGCGAGGCCCAGTACTTC.

The V gene is TRBV4-3, the J gene TRBJ2-1; 13 bases are shared with TRBD2. Trimming took 3 bases from V and 0 from J; bases not matched to a gene: 8. The CDR3 is made up of 19 amino acids. The V gene's germline CDR1 is LGHNA and CDR2 YSLEER. The CDR3 DNA sequence: TGCGCCAGCAGCCACCCAGGAGGACTAGCGGGAGCCTCCTACAATGAGCAGTTCTTC. Its translation: CASSHPGGLAGASYNEQFF.

This clone is a singleton in its sample. The chain combines TRBV6-5 with TRBJ2-2; D may match TRBD1 or TRBD2 (5 bases each). The CDR3 loop spans 13 amino acids. Germline V gene data show CDR1 as MNHEY and CDR2 as SVGAGI. V lost 11 bases and J lost 6, with 16 bases in between. The CDR3 spells CASRDRAPGELFF. For the CDR3, the DNA is TGTGCCTCCCGGGACCGCGCCCCCGGGGAGCTGTTTTTT.